This TCR beta chain was observed in a study of T cell changes during pregnancy in multiple sclerosis. V lost 5 bases to trimming and J lost 5 bases; unmatched junction nucleotides: 9. The length of the CDR3 is 17 residues. Germline V gene sequence: CDR1 MNHEY, CDR2 SMNVEV (reference sequence). Sequencing used immunoSEQ multiplex PCR; TCRdb keeps in-frame clones, though not all of them. The sample shows about 40,000 clones, around 94% of them seen only once. The clonotype was recovered from a female donor with multiple sclerosis, enrolled in a pregnancy study. The rearrangement uses TRBV27 and TRBJ2-2, with 12 bases aligning to TRBD2. Material: peripheral blood, obtained before pregnancy. CDR3 in amino acids: CASSPRLAGALTGELFF. As DNA, the CDR3 is TGTGCCAGCAGTCCCCGACTAGCGGGAGCATTAACCGGGGAGCTGTTTTTT.